This T cell receptor (beta chain) originates from a study of human T cells and chemical hapten exposure. In the source study's methods: Per-sample TCR counts ranged from about 23,224 to 750,000, median around 96,000. TCRdb processed the RACE reads anew with MiXCR; each CDR3 protein has one entry. The V and J calls and clone size are TCRdb's, not the authors'. The sample comprises 75,000 to 100,000 distinct CDR3 sequences, 7% to 10% of which are singletons, and approximately 1.9% rests with the top ten. Losses at the gene ends were 5 bases for V and 0 bases for J; bases not matched to a gene: 8. CDR3 size: 16 residues. Germline V gives CDR1 SGHAT, CDR2 FQNNGV. The time point: patch test 2, 6 weeks after DPC sensitization. Treatment here: therapeutic diphenylcyclopropenone sensitization with weekly scalp DPC. This clonotype was recorded at least ten times.

The chain is built from TRBV11-2 and TRBJ2-7, with TRBD2 matching 9 bases. The TCR was taken from a woman between 40 and 50 years old with alopecia areata. Some clones in this sample may be carry-over from other donors' samples. The material was whole blood, obtained in connection with sensitization to the hapten diphenylcyclopropenone (DPC). CDR3 loop: CASSPLRREGSYEQYF. In DNA form, the CDR3 reads TGTGCCAGCAGCCCCCTAAGGCGGGAGGGCTCCTACGAGCAGTACTTC.